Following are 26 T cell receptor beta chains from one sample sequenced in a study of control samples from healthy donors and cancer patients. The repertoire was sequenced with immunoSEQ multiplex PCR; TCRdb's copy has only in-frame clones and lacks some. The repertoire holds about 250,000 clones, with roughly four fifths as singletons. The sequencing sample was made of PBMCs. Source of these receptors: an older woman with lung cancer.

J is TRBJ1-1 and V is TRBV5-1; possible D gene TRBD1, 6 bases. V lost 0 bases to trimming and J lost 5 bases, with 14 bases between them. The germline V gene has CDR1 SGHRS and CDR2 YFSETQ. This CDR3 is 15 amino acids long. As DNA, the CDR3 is TGCGCCAGCAGCTTGGACGGGGGCGCCCCGACTGAAGCTTTCTTT. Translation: CASSLDGGAPTEAFF.

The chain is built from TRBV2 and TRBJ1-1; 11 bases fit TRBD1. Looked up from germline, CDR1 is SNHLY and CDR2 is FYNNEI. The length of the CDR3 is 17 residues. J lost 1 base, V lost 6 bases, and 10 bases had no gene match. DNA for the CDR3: TGTGCCAGCAGGGGTAACTCGGGACAGGGGGGGAACACTGAAGCTTTCTTT. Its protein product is CASRGNSGQGGNTEAFF.

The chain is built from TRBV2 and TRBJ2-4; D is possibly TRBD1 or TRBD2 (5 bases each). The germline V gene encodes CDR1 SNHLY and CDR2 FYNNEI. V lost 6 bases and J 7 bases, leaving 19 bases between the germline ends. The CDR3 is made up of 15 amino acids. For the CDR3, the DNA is TGTGCCAGCAGATGGGACCAGTCTGGTCATAACATTCAGTACTTC. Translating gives CASRWDQSGHNIQYF.

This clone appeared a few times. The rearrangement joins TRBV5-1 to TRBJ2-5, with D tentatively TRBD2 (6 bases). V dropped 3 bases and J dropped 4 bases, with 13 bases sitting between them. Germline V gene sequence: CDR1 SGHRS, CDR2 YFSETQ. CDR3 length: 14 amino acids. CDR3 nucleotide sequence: TGCGCCAGCAGCTCGGCGGGGAGTGGAGAGACCCAGTACTTC. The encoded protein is CASSSAGSGETQYF. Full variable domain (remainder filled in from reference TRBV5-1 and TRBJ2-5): KAGVTQTPRYLIKTRGQQVTLSCSPISGHRSVSWYQQTPGQGLQFLFEYFSETQRNKGNFPGRFSGRQFSNSRSEMNVSTLELGDSALYLCASSSAGSGETQYFGPGTRLLVL.

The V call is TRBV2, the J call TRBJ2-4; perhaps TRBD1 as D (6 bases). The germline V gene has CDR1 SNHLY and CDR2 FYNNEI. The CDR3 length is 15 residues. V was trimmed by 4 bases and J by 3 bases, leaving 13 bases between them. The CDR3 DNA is TGTGCCAGCAGTGCACAGGGTCCGGTCAAAAACATTCAGTACTTC. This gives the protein CASSAQGPVKNIQYF.

The CDR3 loop is CASSEQGATEAFF. The DNA for the CDR3 is TGTGCCAGCAGTGAACAGGGGGCCACTGAAGCTTTCTTT. The V call is TRBV6-1, the J call TRBJ1-1; TRBD1 matches 8 bases. CDR1 MNHNS and CDR2 SASEGT come from the germline V gene. Unmatched junction bases numbered 0, after V lost 2 bases and J lost 4 bases. This CDR3 region has 13 residues.

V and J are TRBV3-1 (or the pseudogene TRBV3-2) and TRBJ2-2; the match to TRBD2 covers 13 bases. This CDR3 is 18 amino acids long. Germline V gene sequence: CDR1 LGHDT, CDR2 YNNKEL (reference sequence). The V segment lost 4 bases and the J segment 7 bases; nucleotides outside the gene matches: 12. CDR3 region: CASSPLKLAGGTFGELFF. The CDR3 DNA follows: TGTGCCAGCAGCCCCTTAAAACTAGCGGGAGGGACTTTCGGGGAGCTGTTTTTT.

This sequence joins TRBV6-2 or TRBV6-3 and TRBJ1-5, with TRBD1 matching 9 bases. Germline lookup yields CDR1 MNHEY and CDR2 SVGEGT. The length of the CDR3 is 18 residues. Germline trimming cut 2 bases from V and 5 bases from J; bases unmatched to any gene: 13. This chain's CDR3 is CASSYARDRVIWDQPQHF. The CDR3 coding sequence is TGTGCCAGCAGTTACGCTAGGGACAGGGTGATTTGGGATCAGCCCCAGCATTTT.

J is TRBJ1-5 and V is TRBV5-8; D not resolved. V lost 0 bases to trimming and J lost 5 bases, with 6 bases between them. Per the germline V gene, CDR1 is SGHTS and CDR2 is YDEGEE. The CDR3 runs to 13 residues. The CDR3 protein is CASSLGSYQPQHF. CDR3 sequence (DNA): TGTGCCAGCAGCTTGGGCAGTTATCAGCCCCAGCATTTT.

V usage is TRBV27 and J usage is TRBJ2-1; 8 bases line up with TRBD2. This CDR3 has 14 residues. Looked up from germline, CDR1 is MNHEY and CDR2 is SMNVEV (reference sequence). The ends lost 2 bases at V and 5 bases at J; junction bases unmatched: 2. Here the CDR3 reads CASSLAGLDNEQFF. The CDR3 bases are TGTGCCAGCAGTTTAGCGGGACTAGACAATGAGCAGTTCTTC.

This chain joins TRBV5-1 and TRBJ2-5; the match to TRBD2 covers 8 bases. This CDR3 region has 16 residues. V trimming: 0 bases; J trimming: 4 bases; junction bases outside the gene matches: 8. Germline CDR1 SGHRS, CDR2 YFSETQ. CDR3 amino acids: CASSLEGLVLGETQYF. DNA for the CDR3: TGCGCCAGCAGCTTGGAGGGACTAGTCCTCGGAGAGACCCAGTACTTC.

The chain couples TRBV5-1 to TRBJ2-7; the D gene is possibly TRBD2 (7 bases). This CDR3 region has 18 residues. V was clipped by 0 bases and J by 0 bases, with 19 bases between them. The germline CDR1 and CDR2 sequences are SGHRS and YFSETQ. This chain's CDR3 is CASSLEGGGPVTSYEQYF. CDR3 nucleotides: TGCGCCAGCAGCTTGGAGGGGGGGGGTCCCGTTACCTCCTACGAGCAGTACTTC.

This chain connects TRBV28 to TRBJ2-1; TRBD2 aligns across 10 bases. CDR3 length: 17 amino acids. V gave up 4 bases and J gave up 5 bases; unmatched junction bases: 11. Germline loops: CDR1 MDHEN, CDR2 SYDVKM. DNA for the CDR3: TGTGCCAGCAGTTATATAGCGGGAGGCCGGTCCCACAATGAGCAGTTCTTC. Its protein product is CASSYIAGGRSHNEQFF.

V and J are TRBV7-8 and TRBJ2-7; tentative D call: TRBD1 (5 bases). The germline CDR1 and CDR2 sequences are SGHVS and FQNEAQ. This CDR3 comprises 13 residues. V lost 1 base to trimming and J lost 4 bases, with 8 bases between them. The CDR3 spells CASSLGRGYEQYF. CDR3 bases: TGTGCCAGCAGCTTAGGTAGGGGTTACGAGCAGTACTTC.

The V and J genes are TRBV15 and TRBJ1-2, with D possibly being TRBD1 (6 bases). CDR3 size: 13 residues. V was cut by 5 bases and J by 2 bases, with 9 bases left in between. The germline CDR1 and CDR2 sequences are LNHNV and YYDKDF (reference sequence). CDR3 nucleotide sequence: TGTGCCACCAGCGGAACAGGGAACTATGGCTACACCTTC. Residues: CATSGTGNYGYTF.

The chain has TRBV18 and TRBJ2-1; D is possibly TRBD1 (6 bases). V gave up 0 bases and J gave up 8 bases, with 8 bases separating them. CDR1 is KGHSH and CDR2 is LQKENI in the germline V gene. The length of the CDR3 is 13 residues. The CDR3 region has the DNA TGTGCCAGCTCACCACCGGACAGACATGAGCAGTTCTTC. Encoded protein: CASSPPDRHEQFF.

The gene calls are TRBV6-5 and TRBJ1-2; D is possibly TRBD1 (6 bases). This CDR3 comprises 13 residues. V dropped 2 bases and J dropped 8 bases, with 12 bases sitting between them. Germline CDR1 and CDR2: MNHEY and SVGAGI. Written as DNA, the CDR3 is TGTGCCAGCAGTTACGGGGGGGCTCGCGGCTACACCTTC. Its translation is CASSYGGARGYTF.

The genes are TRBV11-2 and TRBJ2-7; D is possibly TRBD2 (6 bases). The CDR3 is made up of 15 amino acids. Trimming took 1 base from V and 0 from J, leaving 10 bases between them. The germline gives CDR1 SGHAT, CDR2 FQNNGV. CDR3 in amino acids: CASSLGAGFSYEQYF. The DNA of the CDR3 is TGTGCCAGCAGCTTAGGGGCGGGGTTCTCCTACGAGCAGTACTTC.

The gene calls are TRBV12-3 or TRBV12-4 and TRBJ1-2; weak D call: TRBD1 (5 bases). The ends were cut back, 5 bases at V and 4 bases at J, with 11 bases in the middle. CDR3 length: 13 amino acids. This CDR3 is CASSQQVVYGYTF. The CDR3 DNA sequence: TGTGCCAGCAGTCAACAGGTAGTCTATGGCTACACCTTC.

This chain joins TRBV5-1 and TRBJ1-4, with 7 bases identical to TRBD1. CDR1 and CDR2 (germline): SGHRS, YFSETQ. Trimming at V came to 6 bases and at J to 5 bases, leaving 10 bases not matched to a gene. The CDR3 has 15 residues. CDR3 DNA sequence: TGCGCCAGCACTTTATATGGGACAGAGAATGAAAAACTGTTTTTT. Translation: CASTLYGTENEKLFF.

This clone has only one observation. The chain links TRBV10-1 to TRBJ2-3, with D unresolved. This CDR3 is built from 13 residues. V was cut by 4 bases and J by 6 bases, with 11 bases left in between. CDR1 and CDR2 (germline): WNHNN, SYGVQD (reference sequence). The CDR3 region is CASSAVSTDTQYF. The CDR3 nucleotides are TGCGCCAGCAGTGCGGTATCTACGGATACGCAGTATTTT.

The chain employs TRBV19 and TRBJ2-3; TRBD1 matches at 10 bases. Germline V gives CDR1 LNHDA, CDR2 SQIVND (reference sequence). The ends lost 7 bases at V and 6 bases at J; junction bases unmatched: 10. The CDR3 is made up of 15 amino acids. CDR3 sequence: CASITDRGQADTQYF. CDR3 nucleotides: TGTGCCAGTATCACAGACAGGGGGCAAGCCGATACGCAGTATTTT.

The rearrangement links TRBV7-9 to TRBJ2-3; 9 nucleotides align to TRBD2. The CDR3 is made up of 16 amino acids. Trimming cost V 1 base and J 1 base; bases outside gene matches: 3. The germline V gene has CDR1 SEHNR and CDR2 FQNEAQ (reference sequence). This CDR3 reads CASSLGSGRGTDTQYF. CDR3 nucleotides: TGTGCCAGCAGCTTAGGTAGCGGGAGAGGCACAGATACGCAGTATTTT. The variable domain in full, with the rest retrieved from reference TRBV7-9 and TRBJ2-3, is DTGVSQNPRHKITKRGQNVTFRCDPISEHNRLYWYRQTLGQGPEFLTYFQNEAQLEKSRLLSDRFSAERPKGSFSTLEIQRTEQGDSAMYLCASSLGSGRGTDTQYFGPGTRLTVL.

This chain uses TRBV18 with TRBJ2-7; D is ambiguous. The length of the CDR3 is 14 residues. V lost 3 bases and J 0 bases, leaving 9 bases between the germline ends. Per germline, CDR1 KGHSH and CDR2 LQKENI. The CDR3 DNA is TGTGCCAGCTCACCTCTGGGTACCTCCTACGAGCAGTACTTC. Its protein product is CASSPLGTSYEQYF.

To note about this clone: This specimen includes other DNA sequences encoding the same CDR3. DNA for the CDR3: TGCGCCAGCAGCTTGACCCCTGGGGAGACCCAGTACTTC. Translated: CASSLTPGETQYF. The chain employs TRBV5-1 and TRBJ2-5; D gene ambiguous. V gave up 1 base and J gave up 5 bases, with 9 bases separating them. From germline, CDR1 is SGHRS and CDR2 YFSETQ. CDR3 size: 13 residues.

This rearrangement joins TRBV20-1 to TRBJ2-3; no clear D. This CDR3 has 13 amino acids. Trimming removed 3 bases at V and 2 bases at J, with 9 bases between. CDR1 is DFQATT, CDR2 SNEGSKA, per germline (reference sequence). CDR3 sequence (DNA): TGCAGTGCTAGTCGCCAGGCCACAGATACGCAGTATTTT. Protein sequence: CSASRQATDTQYF.